Following are 26 T cell receptor beta chains from one sample sequenced in a study of T cells after yellow fever vaccination. MiXCR, applied by TCRdb to the 5' RACE reads, yields one record per CDR3 protein. In the table there are 450,000 to 550,000 distinct CDR3 sequences, 21% of which are singletons. The specimen comprised PBMCs, sampled about 21 days after the first yellow fever vaccination. The receptors come from a man aged 18-30 years who received the YFV17D yellow fever vaccine.

This clonotype was counted a few times. The V call is TRBV20-1, the J call TRBJ1-5; D is unclear. Trimming left V 0 bases short and J 0 bases short, with 3 bases between. The germline V gene encodes CDR1 DFQATT and CDR2 SNEGSKA (reference sequence). The CDR3 spans 13 residues. The CDR3 protein is CSAREDSNQPQHF. The DNA for the CDR3 is TGCAGTGCTAGAGAGGATAGCAATCAGCCCCAGCATTTT.

This clonotype showed up just a few times. This chain uses TRBV6-2 or TRBV6-3 with TRBJ2-1; D remains ambiguous. Germline lookup yields CDR1 MNHEY and CDR2 SVGEGT. This CDR3 has 14 amino acids. V gave up 10 bases and J gave up 1 base, with 14 bases separating them. CDR3 nucleotides: TGTGCCACCATTTGGGCACGGTCCTACAATGAGCAGTTCTTC. Translation: CATIWARSYNEQFF.

This clonotype has at least ten counts. The chain uses TRBV5-1 and TRBJ2-2; the D gene is possibly TRBD2 (6 bases). The germline V gene encodes CDR1 SGHRS and CDR2 YFSETQ. V was pared by 4 bases and J by 6 bases, with 13 bases between. The CDR3 is 14 residues long. The CDR3: CASSLGEAAGELFF. The DNA of the CDR3 is TGCGCCAGCAGCCTGGGGGAGGCGGCCGGGGAGCTGTTTTTT.

The gene calls are TRBV12-3 or TRBV12-4 and TRBJ1-5, with TRBD1 identical over 7 bases. This CDR3 contains 14 residues. J lost 10 bases, V lost 7 bases, and 13 bases had no gene match. CDR3 bases: TGTGCCAGCAATGTTGGAGCACAGGGGAATCCCCAGCATTTT. Protein sequence: CASNVGAQGNPQHF.

This clonotype occurred a few times. The rearrangement joins TRBV28 to TRBJ2-1; D not resolved. The V end was cut by 5 bases, the J end by 2 bases, with 10 bases between. The CDR3 extends over 14 amino acids. CDR1 is MDHEN and CDR2 is SYDVKM in the germline V gene. CDR3 loop: CASSPLAPYNEQFF. In DNA, the CDR3 is TGTGCCAGCAGTCCTCTCGCCCCCTACAATGAGCAGTTCTTC.

The genes are TRBV12-3 or TRBV12-4 and TRBJ1-2; D remains ambiguous. V was trimmed by 5 bases and J by 5 bases, leaving 12 bases between them. This CDR3 has 13 amino acids. The CDR3 DNA sequence: TGTGCCAGCAGTACAAAGGCTGGGTATGGCTACACCTTC. It yields the protein CASSTKAGYGYTF.

A few counts support this clonotype. This chain connects TRBV6-1 to TRBJ1-5; D is ambiguous. The germline V gene encodes CDR1 MNHNS and CDR2 SASEGT. This CDR3 spans 15 amino acids. Between the trimmed V and J ends, which lost 6 bases and 0 bases, there was a span of 12 bases. CDR3 protein: CASRDQSYSNQPQHF. In DNA form, the CDR3 reads TGTGCCAGCAGAGATCAGTCTTATAGCAATCAGCCCCAGCATTTT.

This clonotype was observed a handful of times. This chain uses TRBV2 with TRBJ2-5; no firm D call. V lost 6 bases, J lost 2 bases, and 4 bases lay in between. Germline CDR1 and CDR2: SNHLY and FYNNEI. This CDR3 is 11 amino acids long. The CDR3 spells CASREQETQYF. DNA of the CDR3: TGTGCCAGCAGAGAACAAGAGACCCAGTACTTC.

This clonotype has more than one count but fewer than ten. The chain is built from TRBV18 and TRBJ2-7; D could derive from TRBD1 or TRBD2 (5 bases each). CDR1 and CDR2 from the germline V gene are KGHSH and LQKENI. This CDR3 has 14 amino acids. Trimming cost V 4 bases and J 3 bases, with 13 bases left between them. Written as DNA, the CDR3 is TGTGCCAGCTCACTGGGGGATGGTTACTACGAGCAGTACTTC. Translating gives CASSLGDGYYEQYF. The full variable domain, rest sourced from reference TRBV18 and TRBJ2-7, is NAGVMQNPRHLVRRRGQEARLRCSPMKGHSHVYWYRQLPEEGLKFMVYLQKENIIDESGMPKERFSAEFPKEGPSILRIQQVVRGDSAAYFCASSLGDGYYEQYFGPGTRLTVT.

In its sample, this clonotype was seen a few times. The chain links TRBV5-1 to TRBJ2-2; D may match TRBD1 or TRBD2 (5 bases each). Trimming removed 7 bases from V and 8 bases from J, with 12 bases in between. The V gene's germline CDR1 is SGHRS and CDR2 YFSETQ. The CDR3 contains 12 residues. This CDR3 is CASGTALGELFF. CDR3 nucleotides: TGCGCCAGCGGGACCGCCCTTGGGGAGCTGTTTTTT.

Only a few counts were recorded for this clonotype. The rearrangement links TRBV7-9 to TRBJ1-6; a weak D match, TRBD1 (6 bases). Trimming pared 0 bases from V and 13 bases from J, leaving 16 bases between. This CDR3 contains 15 residues. Germline CDR1 reads SEHNR; CDR2 reads FQNEAQ (reference sequence). The CDR3 sequence is CASSLAPLTGTPLHF. CDR3 DNA sequence: TGTGCCAGCAGCTTAGCCCCTCTGACAGGAACCCCCCTCCACTTT.

The chain uses TRBV2 and TRBJ2-3; D gene uncertain. Germline V gives CDR1 SNHLY, CDR2 FYNNEI. The CDR3 has 12 residues. Trimming took off 6 bases at V and 4 bases at J, with 8 bases between the two ends. CDR3 sequence: CASRGDADTQYF. The DNA for the CDR3 is TGTGCCAGCAGAGGAGATGCAGATACGCAGTATTTT. The variable domain in full, with the rest retrieved from reference TRBV2 and TRBJ2-3, is EPEVTQTPSHQVTQMGQEVILRCVPISNHLYFYWYRQILGQKVEFLVSFYNNEISEKSEIFDDQFSVERPDGSNFTLKIRSTKLEDSAMYFCASRGDADTQYFGPGTRLTVL.

Only a few counts were recorded for this clonotype. This chain connects TRBV20-1 to TRBJ2-5; 10 bases match TRBD2. V shed 6 bases, J shed 0 bases, and the junction held 7 bases outside the gene matches. The CDR3 extends over 15 amino acids. Germline V gene lookup returns CDR1 DFQATT and CDR2 SNEGSKA (reference sequence). Here the CDR3 DNA reads TGCAGTGCCCACGGGACTAGCGAAAACCAAGAGACCCAGTACTTC. Encoded protein: CSAHGTSENQETQYF.

V usage is TRBV14 and J usage is TRBJ2-5; unclear D gene. The CDR3 consists of 12 residues. Trimming cost V 2 bases and J 5 bases, with 6 bases left between them. Germline-derived CDR1 and CDR2 are SGHDN and FVKESK. The CDR3 loop reads CASSQSWETQYF. In DNA, the CDR3 is TGTGCCAGCAGCCAATCTTGGGAGACCCAGTACTTC.

This clonotype has a handful of counts. The gene calls are TRBV7-9 and TRBJ2-4, with 10 bases identical to TRBD1. The V segment lost 2 bases and the J segment 0 bases; nucleotides outside the gene matches: 4. Germline V lookup: CDR1 SEHNR, CDR2 FQNEAQ (reference sequence). This CDR3 region has 17 residues. The CDR3 DNA reads TGTGCCAGCAGCTTATGGGGACAGGGGATAGCCAAAAACATTCAGTACTTC. Residues: CASSLWGQGIAKNIQYF.

This clonotype was found a few times. The chain links TRBV18 to TRBJ1-6; D gene uncertain. Germline V gene sequence: CDR1 KGHSH, CDR2 LQKENI. V was cut by 0 bases and J by 5 bases, with 8 bases left in between. CDR3 size: 15 residues. The CDR3 protein is CASSPPGSHNSPLHF. CDR3 sequence (DNA): TGTGCCAGCTCACCACCCGGGTCCCATAATTCACCCCTCCACTTT.

This clonotype has only a few counts. This chain links TRBV20-1 with TRBJ2-7; 13 bases fit TRBD2. The CDR3 covers 18 residues. Germline lookup yields CDR1 DFQATT and CDR2 SNEGSKA (reference sequence). V trimming: 3 bases; J trimming: 6 bases; junction bases outside the gene matches: 17. The CDR3 DNA reads TGCAGTGCTAGTCCGGGACTAGCGGGATATCCTCCCCCGGGCGAGCAGTACGTC. This sequence encodes CSASPGLAGYPPPGEQYV.

V is TRBV5-8 and J is TRBJ1-1; no reliable D call. V dropped 0 bases and J dropped 2 bases, with 11 bases sitting between them. Per germline, CDR1 SGHTS and CDR2 YDEGEE. This CDR3 spans 15 amino acids. As DNA, the CDR3 is TGTGCCAGCAGCTTGGTCGGGAGGGAAAACACTGAAGCTTTCTTT. Its protein product is CASSLVGRENTEAFF.

A few counts support this clonotype. The chain couples TRBV7-2 to TRBJ2-5; 8 nucleotides agree with TRBD2. Germline CDR1 reads SGHTA; CDR2 reads FQGNSA. The CDR3 runs 16 residues. Trimming cost V 2 bases and J 3 bases; bases outside gene matches: 8. DNA of the CDR3: TGTGCCAGCAGCTTATTACTCGGGGGGGCGGAAGAGACCCAGTACTTC. Its protein product is CASSLLLGGAEETQYF.

This clonotype was seen many times. J is TRBJ2-7 and V is TRBV5-4; D not resolved. This CDR3 contains 13 residues. The germline gives CDR1 SGHNT, CDR2 YYREEE (reference sequence). The V and J ends lost 3 bases and 3 bases respectively, with 10 bases between them. The chain's CDR3 is CASSSEASYEQYV. The CDR3 DNA reads TGTGCCAGCAGCTCTGAGGCTAGCTACGAGCAGTACGTC.

This clonotype turned up a few times. The V gene is TRBV7-8, the J gene TRBJ2-6; no definite D call. CDR1 and CDR2 (germline): SGHVS, FQNEAQ. The CDR3 runs to 15 residues. V lost 1 base, J lost 1 base, and 5 bases lay in between. For the CDR3, the DNA is TGTGCCAGCAGCTTAGTGGAGTCTGGGGCCAACGTCCTGACTTTC. Translated, it gives CASSLVESGANVLTF.

This clonotype occurred a few times. CDR3 bases: TGTGCCAGCAGTTACCGGGACAGGGGACCTGGCTACACCTTC. Residues: CASSYRDRGPGYTF. The chain recombines TRBV6-5 with TRBJ1-2; TRBD1 aligns across 10 bases. Germline CDR1 is MNHEY and CDR2 is SVGAGI. Unmatched junction bases numbered 4, after V lost 2 bases and J lost 7 bases. The CDR3 extends over 14 amino acids.

This clonotype was seen ten or more times. V and J are TRBV18 and TRBJ1-3; the D is unclear. Trimming left V 1 base short and J 0 bases short, with 4 bases between. Germline-derived CDR1 and CDR2 are KGHSH and LQKENI. This CDR3 is 14 amino acids long. The CDR3 spells CASSPQSSGNTIYF. The CDR3 DNA reads as TGTGCCAGCTCACCACAGAGCTCTGGAAACACCATATATTTT.

The chain uses TRBV5-4 and TRBJ2-4; 8 bases fit TRBD2. Germline CDR1 reads SGHNT; CDR2 reads YYREEE (reference sequence). This CDR3 comprises 16 residues. Trimming took 3 bases from V and 3 from J; bases not matched to a gene: 8. The CDR3 DNA sequence: TGTGCCAGCAGCTCGGCGGGGGGCACTATCAAAAACATTCAGTACTTC. Its translation: CASSSAGGTIKNIQYF. Filled out from reference TRBV5-4 and TRBJ2-4, the complete variable domain reads ETGVTQSPTHLIKTRGQQVTLRCSSQSGHNTVSWYQQALGQGPQFIFQYYREEENGRGNFPPRFSGLQFPNYSSELNVNALELDDSALYLCASSSAGGTIKNIQYFGAGTRLSVL.

This clonotype has more than one count but fewer than ten. The chain has TRBV7-3 and TRBJ2-3; D is unclear. Trimming pared 2 bases from V and 3 bases from J, leaving 9 bases between. Germline lookup yields CDR1 SGHTA and CDR2 FQGTGA. The CDR3 spans 14 residues. In DNA, the CDR3 is TGTGCCAGCAGCTTATCAAGCGAGACAGATACGCAGTATTTT. Its translation is CASSLSSETDTQYF.

This clonotype was recorded a few times. V gene TRBV5-1 combines with J gene TRBJ2-5, with D possibly being TRBD1 (5 bases). With 2 bases removed from V and 7 bases from J, the gap between germline ends came to 18 bases. The length of the CDR3 is 15 residues. Germline V gene lookup returns CDR1 SGHRS and CDR2 YFSETQ. CDR3: CASSLQESVFGTQYF. The CDR3 coding sequence is TGCGCCAGCAGCTTACAGGAATCTGTGTTTGGGACCCAGTACTTC.